A selection of T cell receptor beta chains follows, all from one sample in a study of control samples from healthy donors and cancer patients. Some clones are missing from TCRdb's copy, which holds only in-frame ones; the method was immunoSEQ multiplex PCR. Found here are about 77,000 clones, around 94% of them singletons; the top ten hold 5% to 6%. The sequenced sample consisted of blood. The receptors were sampled from a woman in her sixties or seventies in good health. Both conserved end residues are part of each CDR3. D genes are given only for firm matches. The size entry is marked missing in some rows and otherwise reads once, few, many or a size class.

j_call clone_size v_call d_call cdr3_aa cdr3_nt
TRBJ1-6 NA TRBV28 NA CASSLGQLYNSPLHF TGTGCCAGCAGTCTAGGACAGCTCTATAATTCACCCCTCCACTTT
TRBJ2-7 NA TRBV19 TRBD1 CASSIWGQGSGEQYF TGTGCCAGTAGTATTTGGGGACAGGGGTCAGGCGAGCAGTACTTC
TRBJ1-5 NA TRBV6-5 NA CATRGGSNQPQHF TGTGCCACTAGGGGGGGTAGCAATCAGCCCCAGCATTTT
TRBJ1-4 NA TRBV28 TRBD1 CASSRTGTNEKLFF TGTGCCAGCAGCCGGACAGGGACTAATGAAAAACTGTTTTTT
TRBJ2-2 NA TRBV3-1/TRBV3-2 TRBD2 CASSQDQREGNTGELFF TGTGCCAGCAGCCAAGATCAGCGGGAGGGGAACACCGGGGAGCTGTTTTTT
TRBJ1-2 few TRBV6-4 TRBD1 CASTLAGTGDLTNYGYTF TGTGCCAGCACCCTTGCCGGGACAGGCGACTTAACTAACTATGGCTACACCTTC
TRBJ2-3 NA TRBV28 TRBD2 CASSLQRGRLDTQYF TGTGCCAGCAGTTTACAACGCGGGAGATTAGATACGCAGTATTTT
TRBJ1-1 once TRBV11-2 NA CASSLDHFPGMNTEAFF TGTGCCAGCAGCTTAGATCACTTTCCAGGAATGAACACTGAAGCTTTCTTT
TRBJ2-3 NA TRBV4-1 TRBD2 CASSQEGSGRATGTQYF TGCGCCAGCAGCCAAGAAGGTAGCGGGAGGGCAACTGGTACGCAGTATTTT
TRBJ1-2 few TRBV10-3 NA CAISESSVSGYGYTF TGTGCCATCAGTGAGTCTTCGGTAAGCGGCTATGGCTACACCTTC
TRBJ1-2 NA TRBV6-1 NA CASSEAPGSSNYGYTF TGTGCCAGCAGTGAAGCCCCAGGGTCCTCTAACTATGGCTACACCTTC
TRBJ1-2 NA TRBV5-4 TRBD1 CASSTRDRVVSRGYTF TGTGCCAGCAGCACCCGGGACAGGGTAGTTTCGCGGGGCTACACCTTC
TRBJ2-7 few TRBV28 TRBD1 CASSPGQINSYEQYF TGTGCCAGCAGTCCGGGACAGATAAACTCCTACGAGCAGTACTTC
TRBJ1-4 NA TRBV6-5 NA CASTTGLTGEKLFF TGTGCCAGCACCACGGGGCTCACCGGGGAAAAACTGTTTTTT
TRBJ2-7 NA TRBV23-1 NA CASSQLTSSYEQYF TGCGCCAGCAGTCAATTGACAAGCTCCTACGAGCAGTACTTC
TRBJ1-5 NA TRBV24-1 TRBD1 CATSESGTGGLGSQPQHF TGTGCCACCAGTGAGTCCGGGACAGGGGGGTTGGGGTCTCAGCCCCAGCATTTT
TRBJ1-1 NA TRBV19 NA CASSIKDSISEAFF TGTGCCAGTAGTATAAAGGACTCGATCTCGGAAGCTTTCTTT
TRBJ2-2 NA TRBV28 TRBD1 CARPYRGLVDGELFF TGTGCCAGACCCTACAGGGGGCTAGTGGACGGGGAGCTGTTTTTT
TRBJ1-3 NA TRBV9 NA CASSVAPGQFGNTIYF TGTGCCAGCAGCGTAGCCCCCGGGCAGTTCGGAAACACCATATATTTT
TRBJ2-5 NA TRBV7-2 NA CASSLNAGPQETQYF TGTGCCAGCAGCTTAAATGCGGGACCTCAAGAGACCCAGTACTTC
TRBJ2-7 NA TRBV2 NA CASSALGDYSYEQYF TGTGCCAGCAGTGCGTTGGGGGATTACTCCTACGAGCAGTACTTC
TRBJ1-5 NA TRBV7-2 TRBD1 CASSLGTGHQPQHF TGTGCCAGCAGCTTAGGGACAGGGCATCAGCCCCAGCATTTT
TRBJ2-7 NA TRBV7-2 TRBD1 CASSSGQGAFHEQYF TGTGCCAGCAGCTCGGGACAGGGTGCGTTCCACGAGCAGTACTTC
TRBJ1-2 NA TRBV18 NA CASSPRPGDGYTF TGTGCCAGCTCACCACGGCCGGGGGATGGCTACACCTTC
TRBJ2-7 NA TRBV4-1 NA CASSQEYSYEQYF TGCGCCAGCAGCCAAGAATACTCCTACGAGCAGTACTTC
TRBJ1-1 NA TRBV19 NA CASSARAGTFISVGLTEAFF TGTGCCAGTAGTGCTAGGGCCGGGACTTTTATTTCCGTCGGGCTAACTGAAGCTTTCTTT
TRBJ1-3 NA TRBV3-1/TRBV3-2 NA CASSPESGNTIYF TGTGCCAGCAGCCCAGAATCTGGAAACACCATATATTTT
TRBJ2-1 NA TRBV28 NA CASSLWGERSPLNEQFF TGTGCCAGCAGTTTATGGGGGGAAAGGTCCCCTTTGAATGAGCAGTTCTTC
TRBJ2-3 NA TRBV7-3 NA CASSLRGSAIGDTQYF TGTGCCAGCAGCTTAAGAGGTAGCGCCATAGGAGATACGCAGTATTTT
TRBJ1-4 NA TRBV6-1 TRBD1 CASSELGQEVSNEKLFF TGTGCCAGCAGTGAGCTGGGACAGGAGGTCTCTAATGAAAAACTGTTTTTT
TRBJ2-7 NA TRBV29-1 NA CSVEDGDRSSYEQYF TGCAGCGTTGAAGATGGCGACAGGAGCTCCTACGAGCAGTACTTC
TRBJ1-2 NA TRBV7-2 TRBD1 CASSYPGQYYGYTF TGTGCCAGCAGTTACCCGGGACAGTACTATGGCTACACCTTC
TRBJ1-5 once TRBV24-1 TRBD1 CATSEGQGVQPQHF TGTGCCACCAGTGAGGGACAGGGGGTTCAGCCCCAGCATTTT
TRBJ2-7 NA TRBV4-1 TRBD1 CASSREAGTGRYEQYF TGCGCCAGCAGCCGAGAGGCCGGGACAGGGCGCTACGAGCAGTACTTC
TRBJ2-3 NA TRBV12-2 NA CASRQRKYNWRARRNTQYF TGTGCAAGTCGCCAACGGAAGTACAACTGGAGGGCCAGAAGGAATACGCAGTATTTT
TRBJ1-1 NA TRBV20-1 NA CSARLSAGAFF TGCAGTGCTAGGTTGTCGGCGGGTGCTTTCTTT
TRBJ1-4 NA TRBV11-2 TRBD1 CASSLGSGGGNEKLFF TGTGCCAGCAGCTTGGGGTCAGGGGGCGGGAATGAAAAACTGTTTTTT
TRBJ1-6 NA TRBV5-1 TRBD1 CASSLSPGQVGSPLHF TGCGCCAGCAGCTTGTCCCCGGGACAGGTTGGTTCACCCCTCCACTTT
TRBJ1-1 NA TRBV11-1 NA CASSSTPGHLLEAFF TGTGCCAGCAGCAGCACCCCGGGACACCTTTTAGAAGCTTTCTTT
TRBJ2-7 NA TRBV30 TRBD2 CAWSGGGGRYEQYF TGTGCCTGGAGCGGCGGCGGGGGGCGGTACGAGCAGTACTTC
TRBJ2-5 NA TRBV3-1/TRBV3-2 TRBD2 CASSHLAGGGVTQYF TGTGCCAGCAGCCACCTAGCGGGAGGGGGGGTGACCCAGTACTTC
TRBJ1-6 NA TRBV5-1 NA CASSYGLHNSPLHF TGCGCCAGCAGCTACGGACTGCATAATTCACCCCTCCACTTT
TRBJ2-6 NA TRBV9 NA CASSVVGSSGANVLTF TGTGCCAGCAGCGTAGTAGGAAGCTCTGGGGCCAACGTCCTGACTTTC
TRBJ1-3 NA TRBV5-1 NA CASSLGGAGSTIYF TGCGCCAGCAGCTTGGGGGGGGCCGGCTCCACCATATATTTT
TRBJ1-4 NA TRBV28 NA CASRLPWGSNEKLFF TGTGCCAGCAGGCTGCCTTGGGGTAGTAATGAAAAACTGTTTTTT
TRBJ2-7 NA TRBV29-1 TRBD1 CSVPGQGYEQYF TGCAGCGTGCCGGGACAGGGATACGAGCAGTACTTC
TRBJ1-4 NA TRBV5-8 NA CASSLTGVREKLFF TGTGCCAGCAGCTTGACTGGGGTGAGGGAAAAACTGTTTTTT